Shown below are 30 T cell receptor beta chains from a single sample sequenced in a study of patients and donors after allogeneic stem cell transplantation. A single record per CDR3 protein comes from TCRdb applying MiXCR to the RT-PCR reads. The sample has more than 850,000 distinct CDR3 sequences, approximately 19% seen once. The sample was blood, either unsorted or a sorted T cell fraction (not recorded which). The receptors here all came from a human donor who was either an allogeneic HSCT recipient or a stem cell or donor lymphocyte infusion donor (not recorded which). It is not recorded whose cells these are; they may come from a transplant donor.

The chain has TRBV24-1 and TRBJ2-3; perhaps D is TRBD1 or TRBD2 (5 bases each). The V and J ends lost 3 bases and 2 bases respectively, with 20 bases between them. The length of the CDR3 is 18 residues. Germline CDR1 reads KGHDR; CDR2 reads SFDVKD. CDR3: CATSDGVRRAGATDTQYF. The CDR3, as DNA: TGTGCCACCAGTGATGGGGTTCGACGCGCCGGGGCCACAGATACGCAGTATTTT.

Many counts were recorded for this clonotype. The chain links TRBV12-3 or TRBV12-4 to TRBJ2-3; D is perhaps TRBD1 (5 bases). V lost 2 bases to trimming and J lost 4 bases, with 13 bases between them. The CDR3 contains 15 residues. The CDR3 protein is CASSLSLGPSDTQYF. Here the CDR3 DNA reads TGTGCCAGCAGTTTAAGTCTGGGGCCCTCAGATACGCAGTATTTT.

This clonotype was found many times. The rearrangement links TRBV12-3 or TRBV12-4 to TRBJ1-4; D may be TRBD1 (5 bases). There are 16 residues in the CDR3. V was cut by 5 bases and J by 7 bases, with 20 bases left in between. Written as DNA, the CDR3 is TGTGCCAGCAGTCGTCGGCAGGGAGGGTCGGGTGAAAAACTGTTTTTT. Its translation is CASSRRQGGSGEKLFF.

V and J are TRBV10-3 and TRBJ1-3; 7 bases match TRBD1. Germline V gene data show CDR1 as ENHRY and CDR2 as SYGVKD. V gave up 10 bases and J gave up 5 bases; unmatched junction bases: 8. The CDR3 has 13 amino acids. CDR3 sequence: CATRTGNRNTIYF. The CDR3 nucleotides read TGTGCCACCAGGACAGGAAATCGAAACACCATATATTTT.

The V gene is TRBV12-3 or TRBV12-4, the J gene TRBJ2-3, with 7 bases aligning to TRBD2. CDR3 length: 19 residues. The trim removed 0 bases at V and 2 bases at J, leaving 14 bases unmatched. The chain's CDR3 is CASSLAEERGLFLTDTQYF. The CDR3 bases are TGTGCCAGCAGTTTAGCGGAAGAGCGGGGTTTATTTCTCACAGATACGCAGTATTTT.

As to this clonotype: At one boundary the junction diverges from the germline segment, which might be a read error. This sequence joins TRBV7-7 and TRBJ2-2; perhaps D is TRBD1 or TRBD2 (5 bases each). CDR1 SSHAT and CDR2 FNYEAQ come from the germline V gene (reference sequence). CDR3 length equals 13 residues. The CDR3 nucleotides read TGTGCTAGCAGCTCTACGAGGGGCCGGGAGCTGTTTTTT. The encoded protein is CASSSTRGRELFF.

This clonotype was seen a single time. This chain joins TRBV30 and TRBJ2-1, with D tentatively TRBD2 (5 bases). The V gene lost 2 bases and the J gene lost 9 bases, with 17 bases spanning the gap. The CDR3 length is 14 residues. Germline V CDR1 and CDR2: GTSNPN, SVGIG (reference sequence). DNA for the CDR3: TGTGCCTGGAGTTTCGGACTTAGAGTTGGTGAGCAGTTCTTC. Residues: CAWSFGLRVGEQFF.

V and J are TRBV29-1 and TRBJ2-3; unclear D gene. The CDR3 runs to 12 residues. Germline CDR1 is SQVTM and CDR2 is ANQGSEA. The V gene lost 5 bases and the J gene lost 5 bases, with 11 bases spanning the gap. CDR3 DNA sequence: TGCAGCGTTCACCCTCAAAAAGATACGCAGTATTTT. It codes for CSVHPQKDTQYF.

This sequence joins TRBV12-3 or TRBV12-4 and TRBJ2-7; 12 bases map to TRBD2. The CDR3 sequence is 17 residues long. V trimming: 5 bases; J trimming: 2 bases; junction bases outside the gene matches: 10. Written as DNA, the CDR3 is TGTGCCAGCAGTCACGAACTAGCGGGAGGAACCCCCTACGAGCAGTACTTC. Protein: CASSHELAGGTPYEQYF.

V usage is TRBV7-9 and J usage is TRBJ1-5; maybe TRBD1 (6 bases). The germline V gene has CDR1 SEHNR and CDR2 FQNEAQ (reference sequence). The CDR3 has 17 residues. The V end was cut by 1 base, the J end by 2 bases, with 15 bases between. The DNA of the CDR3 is TGTGCCAGCAGCTTAGAGCGGGGGGGCGTGGGCAATCAGCCCCAGCATTTT. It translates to CASSLERGGVGNQPQHF.

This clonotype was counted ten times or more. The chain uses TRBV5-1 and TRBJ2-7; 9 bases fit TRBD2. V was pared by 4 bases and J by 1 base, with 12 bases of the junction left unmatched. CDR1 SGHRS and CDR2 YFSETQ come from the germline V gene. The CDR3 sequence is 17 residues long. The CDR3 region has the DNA TGCGCCAGCAGCCCAAGCAAGCCGGGACTAGCTTCCTACGAGCAGTACTTC. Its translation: CASSPSKPGLASYEQYF.

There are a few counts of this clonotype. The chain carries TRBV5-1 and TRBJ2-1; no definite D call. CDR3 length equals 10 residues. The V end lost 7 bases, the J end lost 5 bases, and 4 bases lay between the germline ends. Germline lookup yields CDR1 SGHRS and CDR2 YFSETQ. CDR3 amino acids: CASGHNEQFF. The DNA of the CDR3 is TGCGCCAGCGGCCACAATGAGCAGTTCTTC.

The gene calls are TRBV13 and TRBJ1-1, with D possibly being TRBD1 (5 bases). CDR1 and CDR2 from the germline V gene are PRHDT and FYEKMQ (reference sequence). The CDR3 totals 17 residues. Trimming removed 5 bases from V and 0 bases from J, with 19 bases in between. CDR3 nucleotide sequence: TGTGCCAGCAGCCTAATAACGGACACGACCATGAACACTGAAGCTTTCTTT. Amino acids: CASSLITDTTMNTEAFF.

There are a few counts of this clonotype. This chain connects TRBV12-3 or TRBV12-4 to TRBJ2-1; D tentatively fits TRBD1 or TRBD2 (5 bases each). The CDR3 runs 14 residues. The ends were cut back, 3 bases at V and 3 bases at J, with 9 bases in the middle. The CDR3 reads CASSFGTDYNEQFF. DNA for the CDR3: TGTGCCAGCAGTTTCGGGACGGACTACAATGAGCAGTTCTTC.

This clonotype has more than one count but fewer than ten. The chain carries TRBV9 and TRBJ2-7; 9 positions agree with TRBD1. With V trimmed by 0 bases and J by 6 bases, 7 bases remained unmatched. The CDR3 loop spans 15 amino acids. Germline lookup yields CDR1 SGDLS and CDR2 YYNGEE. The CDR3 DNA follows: TGTGCCAGCAGCGTAGGCCAGGGACAGGGCAGCGAGCAGTACTTC. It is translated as CASSVGQGQGSEQYF.

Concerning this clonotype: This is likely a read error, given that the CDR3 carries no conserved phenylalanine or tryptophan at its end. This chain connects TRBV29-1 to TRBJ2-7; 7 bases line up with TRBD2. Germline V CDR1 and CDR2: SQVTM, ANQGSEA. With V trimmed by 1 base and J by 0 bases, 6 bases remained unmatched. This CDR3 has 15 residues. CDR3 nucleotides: TGCAGCGTTGAAGGTTCGCGGGGGAGCTCCTACGAGCAGTACTAC. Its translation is CSVEGSRGSSYEQYY.

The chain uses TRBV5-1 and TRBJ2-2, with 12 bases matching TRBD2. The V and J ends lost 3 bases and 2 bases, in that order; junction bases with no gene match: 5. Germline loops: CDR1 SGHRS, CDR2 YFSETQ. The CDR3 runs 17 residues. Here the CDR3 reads CASSSASGGENTGELFF. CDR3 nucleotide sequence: TGCGCCAGCAGCTCGGCTAGCGGGGGGGAAAACACCGGGGAGCTGTTTTTT.

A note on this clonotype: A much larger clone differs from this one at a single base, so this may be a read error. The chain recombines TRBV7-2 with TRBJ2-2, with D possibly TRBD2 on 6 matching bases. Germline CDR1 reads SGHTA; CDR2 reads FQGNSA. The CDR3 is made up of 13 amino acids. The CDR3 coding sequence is TGTGCCATCAGCCCCCGACTAGCCGGGGAGCTGTTTTTT. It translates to CAISPRLAGELFF.

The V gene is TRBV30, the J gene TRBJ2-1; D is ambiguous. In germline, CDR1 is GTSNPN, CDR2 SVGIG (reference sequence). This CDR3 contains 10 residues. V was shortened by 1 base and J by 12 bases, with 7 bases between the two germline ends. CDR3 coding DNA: TGTGCCTGGAGTGAGGGCGTGCAGTTCTTC. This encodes CAWSEGVQFF. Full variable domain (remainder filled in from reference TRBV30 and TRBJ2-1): SQTIHQWPATLVQPVGSPLSLECTVEGTSNPNLYWYRQAAGRGLQLLFYSVGIGQISSEVPQNLSASRPQDRQFILSSKKLLLSDSGFYLCAWSEGVQFFGPGTRLTVL.

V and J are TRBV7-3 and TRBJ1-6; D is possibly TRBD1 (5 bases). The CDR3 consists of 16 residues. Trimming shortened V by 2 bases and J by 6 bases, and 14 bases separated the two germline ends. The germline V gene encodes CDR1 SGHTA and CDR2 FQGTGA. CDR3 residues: CASSLPGRRGNSPLHF. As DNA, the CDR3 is TGTGCCAGCAGCTTACCGGGCCGAAGGGGTAATTCACCCCTCCACTTT.

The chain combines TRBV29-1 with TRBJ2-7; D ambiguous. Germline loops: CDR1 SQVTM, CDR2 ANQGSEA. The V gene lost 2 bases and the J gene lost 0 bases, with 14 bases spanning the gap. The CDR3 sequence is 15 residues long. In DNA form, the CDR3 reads TGCAGCGTTGAACTATCAATGAGCGCCTCCTACGAGCAGTACTTC. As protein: CSVELSMSASYEQYF.

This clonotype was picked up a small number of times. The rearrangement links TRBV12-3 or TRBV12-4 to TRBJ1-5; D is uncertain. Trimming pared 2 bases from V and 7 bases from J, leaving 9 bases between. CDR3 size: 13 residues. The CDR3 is CASSLISGQPQHF. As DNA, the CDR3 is TGTGCCAGCAGTTTAATTTCGGGGCAGCCCCAGCATTTT.

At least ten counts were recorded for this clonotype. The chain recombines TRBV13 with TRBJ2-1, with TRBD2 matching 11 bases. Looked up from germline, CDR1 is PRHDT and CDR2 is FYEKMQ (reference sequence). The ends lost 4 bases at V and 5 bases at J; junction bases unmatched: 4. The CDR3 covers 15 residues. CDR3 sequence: CASSSLAGGDNEQFF. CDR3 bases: TGTGCCAGCAGCTCCCTAGCGGGAGGCGACAATGAGCAGTTCTTC.

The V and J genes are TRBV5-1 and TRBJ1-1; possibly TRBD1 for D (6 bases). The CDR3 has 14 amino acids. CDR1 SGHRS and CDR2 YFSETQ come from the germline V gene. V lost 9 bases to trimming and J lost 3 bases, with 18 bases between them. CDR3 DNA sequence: TGCGCCACCAGGTCTACAGGGAAGGACACTGAAGCTTTCTTT. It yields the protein CATRSTGKDTEAFF.

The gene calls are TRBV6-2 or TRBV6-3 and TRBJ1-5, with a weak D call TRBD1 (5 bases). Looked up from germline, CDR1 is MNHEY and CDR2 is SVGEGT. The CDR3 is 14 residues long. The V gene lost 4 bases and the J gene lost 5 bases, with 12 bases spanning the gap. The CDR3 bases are TGTGCCAGCAGTTCCCGACAGTACGATCAGCCCCAGCATTTT. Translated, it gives CASSSRQYDQPQHF.

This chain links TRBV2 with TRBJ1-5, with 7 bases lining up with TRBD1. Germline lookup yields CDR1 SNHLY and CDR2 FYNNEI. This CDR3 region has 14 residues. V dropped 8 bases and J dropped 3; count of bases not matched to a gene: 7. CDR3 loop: CASRRQGANQPQHF. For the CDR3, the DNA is TGTGCCAGCCGGAGACAGGGCGCCAATCAGCCCCAGCATTTT.

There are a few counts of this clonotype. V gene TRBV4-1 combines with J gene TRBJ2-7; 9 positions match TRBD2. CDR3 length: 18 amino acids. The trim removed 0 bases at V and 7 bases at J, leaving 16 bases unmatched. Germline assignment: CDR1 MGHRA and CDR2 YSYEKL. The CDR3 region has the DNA TGCGCCAGCAGCCAAGAAAACCCAATGGGAAGCGGGAGGTTTGAGCAGTACTTC. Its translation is CASSQENPMGSGRFEQYF.

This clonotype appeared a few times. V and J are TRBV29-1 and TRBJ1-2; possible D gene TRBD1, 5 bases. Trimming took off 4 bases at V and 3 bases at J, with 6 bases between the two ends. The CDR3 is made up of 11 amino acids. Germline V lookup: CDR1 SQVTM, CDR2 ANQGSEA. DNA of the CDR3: TGCAGCGTTGCCAGGGACTATGGCTACACCTTC. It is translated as CSVARDYGYTF.

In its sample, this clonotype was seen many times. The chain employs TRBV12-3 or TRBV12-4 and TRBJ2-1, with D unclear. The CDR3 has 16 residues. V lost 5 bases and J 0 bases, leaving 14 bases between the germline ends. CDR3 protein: CASSPSGPYSYNEQFF. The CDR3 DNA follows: TGTGCCAGCAGTCCCTCCGGACCCTACTCCTACAATGAGCAGTTCTTC.

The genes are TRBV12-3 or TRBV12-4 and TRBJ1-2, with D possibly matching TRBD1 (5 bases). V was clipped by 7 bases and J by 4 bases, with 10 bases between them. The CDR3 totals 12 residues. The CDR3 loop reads CASNLRGYGYTF. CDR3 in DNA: TGTGCCAGCAATCTAAGGGGCTATGGCTACACCTTC.